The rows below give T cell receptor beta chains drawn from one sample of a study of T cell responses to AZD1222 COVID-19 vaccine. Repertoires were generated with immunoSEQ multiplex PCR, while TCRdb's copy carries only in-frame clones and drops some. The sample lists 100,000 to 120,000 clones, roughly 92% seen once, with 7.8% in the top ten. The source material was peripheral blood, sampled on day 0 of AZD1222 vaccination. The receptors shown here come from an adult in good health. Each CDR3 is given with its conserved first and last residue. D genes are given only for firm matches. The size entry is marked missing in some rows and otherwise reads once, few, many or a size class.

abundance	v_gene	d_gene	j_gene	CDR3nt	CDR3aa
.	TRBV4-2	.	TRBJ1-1	TGTGCCAGCAGCAGGGGGGCGGACACTGAAGCTTTCTTT	CASSRGADTEAFF
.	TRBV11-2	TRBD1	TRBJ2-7	TGTGCCAGCAGCTTCAAAGCCGGGACAGGGGCCTACGAGCAGTACTTC	CASSFKAGTGAYEQYF
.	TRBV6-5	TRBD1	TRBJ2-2	TGTGCCAACGGACAGGGGGCGACCGGGGAGCTGTTTTTT	CANGQGATGELFF
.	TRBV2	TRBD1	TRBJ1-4	TGTGCCAGCAGGGGGAGGGGGCTTGGTAATGAAAAACTGTTTTTT	CASRGRGLGNEKLFF
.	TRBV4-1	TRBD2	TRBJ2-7	TGCGCCAGCAGTCCGACTTTAGCGGGGGATTACGAGCAGTATTTC	CASSPTLAGDYEQYF
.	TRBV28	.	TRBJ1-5	TGTGCCAGCAGGTCTAACCTCCAGATTCCCCAGCATTTT	CASRSNLQIPQHF
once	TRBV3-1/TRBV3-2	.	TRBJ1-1	TGTGCCAGCAGCCAAGCGGAGAACACTGAAGCTTTCTTT	CASSQAENTEAFF
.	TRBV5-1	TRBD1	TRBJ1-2	TGCGCCAGCAGCTCCGTCTGGGACAGGGGATCGGGATACACCTTC	CASSSVWDRGSGYTF
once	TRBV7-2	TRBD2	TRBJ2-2	TGTGCCAGCAGCCCCCGACTAGCGGGGTACACCGGGGAGCTGTTTTTT	CASSPRLAGYTGELFF
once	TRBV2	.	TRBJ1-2	TGTGCCAGCAAATCCCAGGGACAAACGAACTATGGCTACACCTTC	CASKSQGQTNYGYTF
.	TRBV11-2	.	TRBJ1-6	TGTGCCAGCAGCCCAGAGGGGCCACCCCTCCACTTT	CASSPEGPPLHF
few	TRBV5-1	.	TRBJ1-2	TGCGCCAGCAGCCTATCATTATCGGCCGGGGGCTACACCTTC	CASSLSLSAGGYTF
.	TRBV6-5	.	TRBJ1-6	TGTGCCAGCACCCGCCGGGACTTTCCGGCACCCCTCCACTTT	CASTRRDFPAPLHF
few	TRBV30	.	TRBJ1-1	TGTGCCTGGAGTTGGGGGCGGGGGACTGAAGCTTTCTTT	CAWSWGRGTEAFF
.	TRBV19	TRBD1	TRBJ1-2	TGTGCCAGTAAACCCGGGACAGGCGCCTATGGCTACACCTTC	CASKPGTGAYGYTF
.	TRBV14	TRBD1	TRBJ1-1	TGTGCCAGCAGCCAGGGGAACCGGGACAGCAGTTTCTTT	CASSQGNRDSSFF
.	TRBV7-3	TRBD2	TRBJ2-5	TGTGCCAGCAGCCCTAGCGGGGGCGGGGAGACCCAGTACTTC	CASSPSGGGETQYF